This entry describes one TCR beta chain. Original data processing: Counts of nucleated cells, estimated from reference gene primer amplification, were obtained. Data came from immunoSEQ multiplex PCR; TCRdb stores just in-frame clones and leaves some out. V and J calls and clone size follow that table, whereas D and trimming were derived from the DNA. The data contain more than 120,000 clones, about nine tenths of them seen just once; the ten biggest clones take up 1.5% to 2%. These data are taken from a study of blood T cell repertoires in COVID-19. Study-level background: The samples span acute and convalescent COVID-19 from the United States, Italy and Spain. PBMCs, B-cell-depleted T cells, or T cells were the source of the cDNA or gDNA that made up the material.

In germline, CDR1 is SGHNT, CDR2 YYREEE (reference sequence). The CDR3 totals 12 residues. With 7 bases removed from V and 7 bases from J, the gap between germline ends came to 11 bases. This receptor was obtained from a human donor in a cohort sampled during active COVID-19. Sequenced: peripheral blood. The chain has TRBV5-4 and TRBJ2-2; D not resolved. CDR3 sequence reads: CASGSGSGELFF. The CDR3 coding sequence is TGTGCCAGCGGGTCAGGCAGCGGGGAGCTGTTTTTT.